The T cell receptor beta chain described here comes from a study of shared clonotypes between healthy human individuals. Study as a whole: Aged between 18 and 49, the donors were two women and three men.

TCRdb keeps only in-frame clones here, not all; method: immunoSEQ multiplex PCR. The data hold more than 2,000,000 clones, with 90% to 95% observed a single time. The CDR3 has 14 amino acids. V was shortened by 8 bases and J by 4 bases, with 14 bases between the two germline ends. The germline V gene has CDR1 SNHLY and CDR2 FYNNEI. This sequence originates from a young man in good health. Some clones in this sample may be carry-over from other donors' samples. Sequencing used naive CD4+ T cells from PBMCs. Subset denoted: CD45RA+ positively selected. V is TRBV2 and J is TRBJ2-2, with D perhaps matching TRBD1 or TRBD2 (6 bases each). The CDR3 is CASCGTPSTGELFF. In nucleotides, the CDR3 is TGTGCCAGCTGCGGGACACCCTCCACCGGGGAGCTGTTTTTT.